This T cell receptor beta chain was profiled in a study of read filtering for tumor transcriptome and immune sequencing. Findings of the study overall: RNA-seq captured clonotypes less deeply and reliably than IR-seq. The CD138-negative fraction was mixed bone marrow immune cells, not pure T cells.

The CDR3 sequence is 15 residues long. The V and J ends lost 1 base and 1 base respectively, with 9 bases between them. Germline V gene sequence: CDR1 KGHSH, CDR2 LQKENI. This clonotype was seen at least ten times. What it binds is not known. From 350 to 500 ng of RNA, a library with molecular barcoded alpha/delta and beta/gamma adaptors was made. A single record per CDR3 protein comes from TCRdb applying MiXCR to the reads. The data show some 40,000 distinct CDR3 sequences, roughly an eighth seen once. This sequence originates from a donor at least 40 years old with multiple myeloma. The rearrangement joins TRBV18 to TRBJ2-3; a possible D gene is TRBD1 (7 bases). Material for sequencing was a population of CD138-negative cells sorted from bone marrow. In nucleotides, the CDR3 is TGTGCCAGCTCACCACGGAGGGGGCGCACAGATACGCAGTATTTT. This translates into CASSPRRGRTDTQYF.